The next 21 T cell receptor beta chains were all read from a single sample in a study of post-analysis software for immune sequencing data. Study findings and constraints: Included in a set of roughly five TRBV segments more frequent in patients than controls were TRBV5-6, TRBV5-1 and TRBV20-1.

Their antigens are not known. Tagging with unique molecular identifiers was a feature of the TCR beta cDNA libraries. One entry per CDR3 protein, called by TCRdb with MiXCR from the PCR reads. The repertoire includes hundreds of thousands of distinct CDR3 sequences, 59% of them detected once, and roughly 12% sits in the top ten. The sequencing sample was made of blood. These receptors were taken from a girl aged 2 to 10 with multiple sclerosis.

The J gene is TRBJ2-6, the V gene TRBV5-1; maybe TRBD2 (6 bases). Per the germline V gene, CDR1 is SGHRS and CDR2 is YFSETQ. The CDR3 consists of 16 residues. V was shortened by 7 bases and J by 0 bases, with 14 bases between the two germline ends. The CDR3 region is CASRREAASGANVLTF. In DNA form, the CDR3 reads TGCGCCAGCCGGAGGGAAGCCGCCTCTGGGGCCAACGTCCTGACTTTC.

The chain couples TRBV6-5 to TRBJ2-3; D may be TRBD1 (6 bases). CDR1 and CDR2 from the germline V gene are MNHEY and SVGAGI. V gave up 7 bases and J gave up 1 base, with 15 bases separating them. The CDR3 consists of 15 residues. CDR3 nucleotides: TGTGCCAGCACCAAAGTGGGGGCTGGCACAGATACGCAGTATTTT. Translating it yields CASTKVGAGTDTQYF.

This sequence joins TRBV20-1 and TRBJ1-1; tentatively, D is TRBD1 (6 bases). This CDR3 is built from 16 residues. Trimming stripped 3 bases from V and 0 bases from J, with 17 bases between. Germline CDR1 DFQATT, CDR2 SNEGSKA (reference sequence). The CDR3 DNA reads TGCAGTGCTAGCGCTAAAGGGACAAGCATGAACACTGAAGCTTTCTTT. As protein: CSASAKGTSMNTEAFF.

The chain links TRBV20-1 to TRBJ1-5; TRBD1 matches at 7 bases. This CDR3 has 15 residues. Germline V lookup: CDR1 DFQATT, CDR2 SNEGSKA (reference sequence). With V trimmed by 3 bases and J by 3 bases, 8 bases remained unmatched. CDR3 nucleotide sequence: TGCAGTGCTAGGGATTCTACAGGGGTCAATCAGCCCCAGCATTTT. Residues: CSARDSTGVNQPQHF.

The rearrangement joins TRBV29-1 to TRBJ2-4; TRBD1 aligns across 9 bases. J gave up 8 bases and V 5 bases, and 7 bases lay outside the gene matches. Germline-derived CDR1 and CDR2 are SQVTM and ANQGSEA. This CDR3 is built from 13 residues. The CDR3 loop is CSVRLRQGDIQYF. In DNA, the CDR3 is TGCAGCGTTCGCCTTCGACAGGGGGACATTCAGTACTTC.

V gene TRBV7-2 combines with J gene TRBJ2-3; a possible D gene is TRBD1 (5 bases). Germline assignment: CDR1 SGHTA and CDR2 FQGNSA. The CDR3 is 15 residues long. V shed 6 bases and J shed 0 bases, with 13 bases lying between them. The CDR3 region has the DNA TGTGCCAGCAGTCCGCAGGGTTTTAGCACAGATACGCAGTATTTT. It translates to CASSPQGFSTDTQYF. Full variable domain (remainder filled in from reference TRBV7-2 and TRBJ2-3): GAGVSQSPSNKVTEKGKDVELRCDPISGHTALYWYRQSLGQGLEFLIYFQGNSAPDKSGLPSDRFSAERTGGSVSTLTIQRTQQEDSAVYLCASSPQGFSTDTQYFGPGTRLTVL.

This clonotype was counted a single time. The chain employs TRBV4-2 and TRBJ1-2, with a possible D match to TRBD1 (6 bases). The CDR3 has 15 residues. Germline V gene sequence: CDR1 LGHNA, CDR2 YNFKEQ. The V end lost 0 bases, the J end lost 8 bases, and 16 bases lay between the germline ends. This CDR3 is CASSQEGGAYLGYTF. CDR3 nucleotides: TGTGCCAGCAGCCAAGAAGGGGGGGCCTATTTGGGCTACACCTTC.

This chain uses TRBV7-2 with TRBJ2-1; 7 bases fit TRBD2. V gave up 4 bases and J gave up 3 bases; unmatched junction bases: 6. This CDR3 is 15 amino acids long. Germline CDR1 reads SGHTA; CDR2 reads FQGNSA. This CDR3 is CASSSASGLYNEQFF. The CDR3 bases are TGTGCCAGCAGCTCCGCTAGCGGACTCTACAATGAGCAGTTCTTC.

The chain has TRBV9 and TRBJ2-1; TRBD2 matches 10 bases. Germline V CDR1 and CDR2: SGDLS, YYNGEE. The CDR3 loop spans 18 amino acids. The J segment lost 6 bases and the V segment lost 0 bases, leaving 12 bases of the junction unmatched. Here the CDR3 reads CASSVAASGGFSANEQFF. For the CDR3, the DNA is TGTGCCAGCAGCGTAGCGGCTAGCGGGGGCTTTAGCGCCAATGAGCAGTTCTTC. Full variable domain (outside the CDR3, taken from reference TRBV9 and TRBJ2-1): DSGVTQTPKHLITATGQRVTLRCSPRSGDLSVYWYQQSLDQGLQFLIQYYNGEERAKGNILERFSAQQFPDLHSELNLSSLELGDSALYFCASSVAASGGFSANEQFFGPGTRLTVL.

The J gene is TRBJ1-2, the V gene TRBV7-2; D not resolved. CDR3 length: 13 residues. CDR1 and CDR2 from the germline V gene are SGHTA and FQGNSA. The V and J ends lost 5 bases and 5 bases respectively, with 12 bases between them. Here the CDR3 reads CASSTRRTYGYTF. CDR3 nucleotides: TGTGCCAGCAGCACACGACGGACTTATGGCTACACCTTC.

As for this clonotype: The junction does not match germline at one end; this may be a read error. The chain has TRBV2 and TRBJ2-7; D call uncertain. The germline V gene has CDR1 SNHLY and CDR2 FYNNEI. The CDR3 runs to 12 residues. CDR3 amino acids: CANSQTLYEQYF. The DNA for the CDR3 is TGTGCCAACAGTCAAACGTTATACGAGCAGTACTTC.

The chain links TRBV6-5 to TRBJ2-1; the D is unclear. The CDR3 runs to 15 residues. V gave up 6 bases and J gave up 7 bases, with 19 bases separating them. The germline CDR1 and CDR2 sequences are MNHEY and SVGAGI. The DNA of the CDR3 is TGTGCCAGCAGCCGGAGCTGGACCAGCCCAAATGAGCAGTTCTTC. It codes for CASSRSWTSPNEQFF.

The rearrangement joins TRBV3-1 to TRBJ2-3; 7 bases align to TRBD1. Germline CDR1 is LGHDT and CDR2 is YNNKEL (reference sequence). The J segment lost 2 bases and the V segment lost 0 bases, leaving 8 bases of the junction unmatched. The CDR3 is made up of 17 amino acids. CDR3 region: CASSQDHETGTTDTQYF. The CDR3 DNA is TGTGCCAGCAGCCAAGATCACGAGACAGGGACCACAGATACGCAGTATTTT.

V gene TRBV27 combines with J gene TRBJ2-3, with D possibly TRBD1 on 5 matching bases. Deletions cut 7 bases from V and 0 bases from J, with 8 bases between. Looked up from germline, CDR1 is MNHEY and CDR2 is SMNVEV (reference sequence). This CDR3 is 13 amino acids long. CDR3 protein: CASTRQSTDTQYF. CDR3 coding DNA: TGTGCCAGCACCCGACAGAGCACAGATACGCAGTATTTT.

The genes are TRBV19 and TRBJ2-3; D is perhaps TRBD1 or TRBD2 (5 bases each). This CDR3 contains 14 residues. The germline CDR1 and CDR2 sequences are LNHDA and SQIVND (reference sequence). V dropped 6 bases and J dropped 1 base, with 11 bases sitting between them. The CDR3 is CASSTGPGTDTQYF. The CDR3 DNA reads TGTGCCAGTAGCACGGGACCGGGCACAGATACGCAGTATTTT.

The CDR3 spells CASSPVPGGRTDTQYF. In DNA, the CDR3 is TGCGCCAGCAGCCCGGTGCCGGGAGGCCGCACAGATACGCAGTATTTT. The gene calls are TRBV5-1 and TRBJ2-3; TRBD2 matches 7 bases. The V gene's germline CDR1 is SGHRS and CDR2 YFSETQ. J was trimmed by 1 base and V by 4 bases; bases with no gene match: 9. The CDR3 runs to 16 residues.

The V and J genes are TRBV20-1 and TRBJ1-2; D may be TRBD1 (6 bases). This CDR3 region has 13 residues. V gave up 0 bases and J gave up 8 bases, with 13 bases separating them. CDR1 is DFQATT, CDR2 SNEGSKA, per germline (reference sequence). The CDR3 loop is CSAREGALGGYTF. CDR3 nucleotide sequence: TGCAGTGCTAGAGAGGGGGCCTTAGGAGGCTACACCTTC.

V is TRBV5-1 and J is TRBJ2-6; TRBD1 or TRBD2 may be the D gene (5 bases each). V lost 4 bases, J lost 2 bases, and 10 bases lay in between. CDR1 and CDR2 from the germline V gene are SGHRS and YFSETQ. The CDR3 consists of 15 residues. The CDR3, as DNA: TGCGCCAGCAGCCTGTGGGACGCTGGGGCCAACGTCCTGACTTTC. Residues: CASSLWDAGANVLTF.

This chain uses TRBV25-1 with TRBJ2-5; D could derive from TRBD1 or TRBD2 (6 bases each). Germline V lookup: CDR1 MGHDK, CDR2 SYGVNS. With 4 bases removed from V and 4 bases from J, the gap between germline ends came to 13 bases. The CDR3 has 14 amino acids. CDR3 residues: CASSGSGASETQYF. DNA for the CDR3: TGTGCCAGCAGTGGATCGGGGGCGTCAGAGACCCAGTACTTC.

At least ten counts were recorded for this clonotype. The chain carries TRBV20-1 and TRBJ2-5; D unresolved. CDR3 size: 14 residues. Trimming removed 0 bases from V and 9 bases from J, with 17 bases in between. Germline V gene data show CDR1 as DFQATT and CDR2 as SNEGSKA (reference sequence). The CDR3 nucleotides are TGCAGTGCTAGAGATGGGCAGGCCGGTGAGGCCCAGTACTTC. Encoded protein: CSARDGQAGEAQYF.

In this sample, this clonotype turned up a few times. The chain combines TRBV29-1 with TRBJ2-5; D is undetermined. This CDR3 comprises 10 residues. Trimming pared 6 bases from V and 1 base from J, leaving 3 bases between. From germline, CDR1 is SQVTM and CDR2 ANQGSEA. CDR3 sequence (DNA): TGCAGCGTCACCCAAGAGACCCAGTACTTC. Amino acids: CSVTQETQYF.